This entry is about one T cell receptor beta chain. No cognate antigen has been identified for it. No base quality information exists; no much larger clone differs at one position. In the germline V gene, CDR1 corresponds to SGHNT and CDR2 to YENEEA. V lost 3 bases and J lost 0 bases; the stretch between them is 12 bases long. The CDR3 sequence holds 16 residues, the cysteine and phenylalanine included. The CDR3 DNA has 48 bases and is translated from base 1. TCR beta CDR3 regions were amplified by multiplex PCR with the immunoSEQ immune profiling system according to the manufacturer's instructions. Sequencing was performed on an Illumina NextSeq system. The paper's data handling went like this. The immunoSEQ Analyzer platform handled processing of the sequence data, and clonality was calculated by taking the square root of Simpson's index of productive rearrangements. Similarity in V and J usage was measured by Jensen-Shannon distance, and OLGA was used to compute CDR3 generation probabilities. Shared CDR3 sequences were searched in the immuneACCESS database (August 2020) and in VDJdb (December 2020). TCRdb holds this immuneACCESS table with in-frame rearrangements only. Some clones are missing; in checked studies, unresolved V genes explain under half, and the rest has no known cause. Clone size and V and J calls were adopted from that table, with D and trimming inferred from the DNA. The table for this sample lists approximately 28,000 clones; around four fifths of them were counted only once. The biggest ten clones account for approximately 0.88% of the sample.

This record comes from a study of monozygotic twins with cystic fibrosis (dated by TCRdb to 2020 to 2023). Regarding the complete study: Barcoded libraries were made from around 3 micrograms of fragmented DNA using approximately 14 PCR cycles. On the day of blood sampling, twins were ranked among about 960 cohort participants for weight-for-height and for FEVPerc (FEV1 disease centile). The cohort comprised ten female and six male twin pairs aged roughly 2.0 to 40 years, median approximately 10 years, mostly children and adolescents. Data for three of the twin pairs had previously been reported in another context. To assess genetic influence on V and J gene usage, the study compared TCR beta repertoires within and across 16 monozygotic twin pairs with cystic fibrosis.

The twin pairs came from the European Cystic Fibrosis Twin and Sibling Study Cohort, a cohort that recruited patients from over a hundred CF clinics across 14 European countries. Zygosity and CFTR genotype were confirmed in-house, and zygosity was tested by multiplex PCR of nine short tandem repeat loci. Peripheral blood was sampled from each twin, and clinical parameters were recorded on the day of blood sampling. Genomic DNA was isolated from peripheral blood cells with phenol/chloroform and kept in TE buffer at 4 degrees C. What the research found in general, with its limitations: Simpson clonality was found to be generally low (median roughly 0.009), suggesting a naive-dominated repertoire, although higher clonality was observed in the most severely affected patients. The cohort was small, and the number of shared CDR3s showed no association with age, concordance or disease severity. V gene usage was most similar to the co-twin for 13 of 16 pairs, and J usage for 8 of 16 pairs, suggesting genetic constraints. Sharing of nucleotide-identical clonotypes was significantly greater within monozygotic CF twin pairs than between unrelated CF individuals (P = 0.000026, Mann-Whitney).

The origin of this receptor is a girl aged 2 to 10 with cystic fibrosis. The chain is assembled from TRBV11-3 and TRBJ1-3, with the D segment identity uncertain. The sequenced sample was blood. The CDR3 region has the sequence CASSFDRVHSGNTIYF. In nucleotide form, the sequence is TGTGCCAGCAGCTTTGACCGGGTTCACTCTGGAAACACCATATATTTT.